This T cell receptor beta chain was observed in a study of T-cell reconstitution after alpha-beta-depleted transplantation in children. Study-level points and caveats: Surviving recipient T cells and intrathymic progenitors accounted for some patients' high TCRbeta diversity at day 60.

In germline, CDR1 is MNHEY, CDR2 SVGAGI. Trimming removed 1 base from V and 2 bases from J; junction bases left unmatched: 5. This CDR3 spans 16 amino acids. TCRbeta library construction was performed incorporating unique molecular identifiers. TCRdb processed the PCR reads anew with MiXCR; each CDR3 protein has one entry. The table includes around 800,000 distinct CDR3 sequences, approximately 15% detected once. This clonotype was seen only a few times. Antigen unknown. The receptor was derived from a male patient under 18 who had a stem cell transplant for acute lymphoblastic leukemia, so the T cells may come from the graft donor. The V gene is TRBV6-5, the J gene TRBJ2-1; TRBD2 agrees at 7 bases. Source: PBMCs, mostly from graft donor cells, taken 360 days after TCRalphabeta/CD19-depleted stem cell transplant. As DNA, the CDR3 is TGTGCCAGCAGTTACTTGCGCCTAGCGGCCTACAATGAGCAGTTCTTC. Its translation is CASSYLRLAAYNEQFF.